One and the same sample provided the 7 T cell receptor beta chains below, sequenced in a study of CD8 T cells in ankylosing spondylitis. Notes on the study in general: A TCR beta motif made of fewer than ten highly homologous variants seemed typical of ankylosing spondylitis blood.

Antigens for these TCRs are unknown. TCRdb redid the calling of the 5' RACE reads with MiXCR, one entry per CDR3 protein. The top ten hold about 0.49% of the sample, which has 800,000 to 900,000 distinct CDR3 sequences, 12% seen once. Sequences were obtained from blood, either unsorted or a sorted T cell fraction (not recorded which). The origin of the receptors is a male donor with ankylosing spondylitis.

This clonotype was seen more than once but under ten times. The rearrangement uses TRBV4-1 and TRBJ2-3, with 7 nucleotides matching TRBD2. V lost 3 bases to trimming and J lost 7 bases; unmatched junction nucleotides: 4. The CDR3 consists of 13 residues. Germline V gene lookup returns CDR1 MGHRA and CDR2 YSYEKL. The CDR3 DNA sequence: TGCGCCAGCAGCCACCTAGCGGAGAATACGCAGTATTTT. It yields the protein CASSHLAENTQYF.

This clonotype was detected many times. CDR3 nucleotides: TGCAGTTTAAAACCATTTGGGACGGCGGGGGAAAAACTGTTTTTT. Its translation is CSLKPFGTAGEKLFF. The rearrangement joins TRBV20-1 to TRBJ1-4; possibly TRBD1 for D (5 bases). The CDR3 covers 15 residues. With 8 bases removed from V and 8 bases from J, the gap between germline ends came to 24 bases. Germline V gene data show CDR1 as DFQATT and CDR2 as SNEGSKA (reference sequence).

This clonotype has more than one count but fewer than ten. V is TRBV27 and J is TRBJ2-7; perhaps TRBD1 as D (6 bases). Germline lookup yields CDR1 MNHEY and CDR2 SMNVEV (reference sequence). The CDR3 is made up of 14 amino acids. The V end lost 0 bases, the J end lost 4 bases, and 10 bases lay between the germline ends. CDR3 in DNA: TGTGCCAGCAGTTTATCCCAGGGGCGTTACGAGCAGTACTTC. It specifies CASSLSQGRYEQYF.

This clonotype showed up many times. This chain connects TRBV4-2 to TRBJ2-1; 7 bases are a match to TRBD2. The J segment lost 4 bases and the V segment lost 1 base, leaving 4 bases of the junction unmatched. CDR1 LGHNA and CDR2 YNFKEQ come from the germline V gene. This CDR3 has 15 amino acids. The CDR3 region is CASSQGGGGYNEQFF. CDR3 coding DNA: TGTGCCAGCAGCCAAGGGGGCGGGGGATACAATGAGCAGTTCTTC.

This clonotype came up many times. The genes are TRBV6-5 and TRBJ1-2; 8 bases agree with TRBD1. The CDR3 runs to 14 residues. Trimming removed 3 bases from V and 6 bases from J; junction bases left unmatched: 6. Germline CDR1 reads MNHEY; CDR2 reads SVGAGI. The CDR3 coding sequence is TGTGCCAGCAGTTATTCAGGGGGCTTCCATGGCTACACCTTC. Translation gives CASSYSGGFHGYTF.

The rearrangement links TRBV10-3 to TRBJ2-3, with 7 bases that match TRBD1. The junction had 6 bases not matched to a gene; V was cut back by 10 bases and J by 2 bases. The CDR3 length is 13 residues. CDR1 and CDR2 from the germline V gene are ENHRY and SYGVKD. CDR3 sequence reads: CATRDRDTDTQYF. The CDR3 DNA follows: TGTGCCACCCGGGACAGAGACACAGATACGCAGTATTTT.

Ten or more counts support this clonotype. The CDR3 reads CASSLRTSGTYNEQFF. The CDR3, as DNA: TGTGCCAGCAGCCTTAGGACTAGCGGGACCTACAATGAGCAGTTCTTC. The genes are TRBV7-2 and TRBJ2-1, with 12 bases fitting TRBD2. CDR1 and CDR2 from the germline V gene are SGHTA and FQGNSA. V lost 5 bases, J lost 2 bases, and 4 bases stayed unmatched. This CDR3 contains 16 residues.